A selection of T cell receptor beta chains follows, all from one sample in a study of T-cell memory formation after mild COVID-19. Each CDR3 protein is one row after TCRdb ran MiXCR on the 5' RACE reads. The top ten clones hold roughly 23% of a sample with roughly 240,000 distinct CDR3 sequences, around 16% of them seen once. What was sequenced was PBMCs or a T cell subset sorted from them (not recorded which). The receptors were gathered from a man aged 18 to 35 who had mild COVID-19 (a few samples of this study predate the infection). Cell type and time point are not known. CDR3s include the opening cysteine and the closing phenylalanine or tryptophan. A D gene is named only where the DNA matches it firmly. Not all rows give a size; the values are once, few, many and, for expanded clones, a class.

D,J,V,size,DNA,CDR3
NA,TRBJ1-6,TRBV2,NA,TGTGCCAGCAGTGACTTAGGCGGTTACTCACCCCTCCACTTT,CASSDLGGYSPLHF
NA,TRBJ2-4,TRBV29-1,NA,TGCAGCGTTGAATCGAGGGGGGGGGACATTCAGTACTTC,CSVESRGGDIQYF
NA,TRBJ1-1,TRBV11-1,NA,TGTGCCAGCAGCCCAGGAGGGACGAGGAACACTGAAGCTTTCTTT,CASSPGGTRNTEAFF
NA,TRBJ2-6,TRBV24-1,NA,TGTGCCACCAGTGATTTACAGGGCTCTGGGGCCAACGTCCTGACTTTC,CATSDLQGSGANVLTF
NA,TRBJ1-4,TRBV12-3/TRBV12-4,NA,TGTGCCAGTTCCCCGGGGGCCGGACTCGAAAAACTGTTTTTT,CASSPGAGLEKLFF
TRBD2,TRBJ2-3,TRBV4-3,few,TGCGCCAGCAGCCAGGCGGGGGACACAGATACGCAGTATTTT,CASSQAGDTDTQYF
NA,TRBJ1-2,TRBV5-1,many,TGCGCCAGCAGCTTGGAGGGGGACTATGGCTACACCTTC,CASSLEGDYGYTF
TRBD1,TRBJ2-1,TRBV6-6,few,TGTGCCAGCAGTTCTGACAGGGGGAAACGAAATGAGCAGTTCTTC,CASSSDRGKRNEQFF
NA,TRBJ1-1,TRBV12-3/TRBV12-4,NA,TGTGCCATCAATCGGGTGAACACTGAAGCTTTCTTT,CAINRVNTEAFF
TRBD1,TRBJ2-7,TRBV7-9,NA,TGTGCCAGCAGCCCCCCGACAGGGAACCTCTACGAGCAGTACTTC,CASSPPTGNLYEQYF
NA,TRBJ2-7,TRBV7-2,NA,TGTGCCAGCAGCTTAGCGGTGGCCCCAAACTACGAGCAGTACTTC,CASSLAVAPNYEQYF
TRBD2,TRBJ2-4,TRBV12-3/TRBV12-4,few,TGTGCCAGCACTCGGACTAGCGGGGGAAACATTCAGTACTTC,CASTRTSGGNIQYF
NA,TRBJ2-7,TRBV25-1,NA,TGTGCCAGCAGTGAATCAGGGGTCCCCCTCGAGCAGTACTTC,CASSESGVPLEQYF
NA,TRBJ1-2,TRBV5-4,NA,TGTGCCAGCAGTCAAGGACTTCTCAACTATGGCTACACCTTC,CASSQGLLNYGYTF
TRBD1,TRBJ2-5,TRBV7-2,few,TGTGCCAGCAGCCCGACAGGGCGAGAGACCCAGTACTTC,CASSPTGRETQYF
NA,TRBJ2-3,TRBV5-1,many,TGCGCCAGCAGCTTGGACCCGCCAGGGCAATCAGATACGCAGTATTTT,CASSLDPPGQSDTQYF
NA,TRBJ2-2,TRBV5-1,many,TGCGCCAGCAGCCCCCGGGGAGGGGGTGTAACCGGGGAGCTGTTTTTT,CASSPRGGGVTGELFF
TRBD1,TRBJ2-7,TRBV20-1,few,TGCAGTGCTGGGGACAGATACGAGCAGTACTTC,CSAGDRYEQYF
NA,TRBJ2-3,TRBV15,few,TGTGCCACCAGCAGAGATCCACCAGCGGCCAAGTACACAGATACGCAGTATTTT,CATSRDPPAAKYTDTQYF
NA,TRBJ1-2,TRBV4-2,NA,TGTGCCAGCAGCCAAGATAATGGGTATGGCTACACCTTC,CASSQDNGYGYTF
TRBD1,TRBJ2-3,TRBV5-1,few,TGCGCCAGCAGCTCCCTCGGGACAGGGGGGGCAGATACGCAGTATTTT,CASSSLGTGGADTQYF
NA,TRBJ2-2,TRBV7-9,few,TGTGCCAGCAGCTTAGCCCAGGAGCGATTGGGCGGGGAGCTGTTTTTT,CASSLAQERLGGELFF
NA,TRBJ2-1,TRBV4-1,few,TGCGCCAGCAGCCAAGATGCCCCGTACAATGAGCAGTTCTTC,CASSQDAPYNEQFF
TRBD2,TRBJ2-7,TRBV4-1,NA,TGCGCCAGCAGCCAAGACTGGGGGGGAAACGAGCAGTACTTC,CASSQDWGGNEQYF
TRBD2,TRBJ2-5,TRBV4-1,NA,TGCGCCAGCCGCGGACTAGCGGGGGGGCGAGAGACCCAGTACTTC,CASRGLAGGRETQYF
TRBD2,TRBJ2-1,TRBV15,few,TGTGCCACCAGCACCCTAGCGGGGGGTTACAATGAGCAGTTCTTC,CATSTLAGGYNEQFF
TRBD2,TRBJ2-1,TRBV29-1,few,TGCAGCGTTGAGCAGGGAGGGCATGAGCAGTTCTTC,CSVEQGGHEQFF
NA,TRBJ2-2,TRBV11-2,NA,TGTGCCAGCAGCATTGCCGGGACTGGCAACACCGGGGAGCTGTTTTTT,CASSIAGTGNTGELFF
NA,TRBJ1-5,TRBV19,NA,TGTGCCCCCGTGGAGCCCCAGCATTTT,CAPVEPQHF
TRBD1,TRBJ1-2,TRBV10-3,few,TGTGCCATATTCTCCCAGGACAGGACTCTTAACTATGGCTACACCTTC,CAIFSQDRTLNYGYTF
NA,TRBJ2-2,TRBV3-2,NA,TGTGCCAGCATGGGTAGCGGGGGACCGAACACCGGGGAGCTGTTTTTT,CASMGSGGPNTGELFF
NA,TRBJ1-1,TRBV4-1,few,TGCGCCAGCAGCCAAGGTGGGGACGGGGCGTACACTGAAGCTTTCTTT,CASSQGGDGAYTEAFF
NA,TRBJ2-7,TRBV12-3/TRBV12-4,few,TGTGCCAGCAGGCCTGGAGTTCTCTCCTACGAGCAGTACTTC,CASRPGVLSYEQYF
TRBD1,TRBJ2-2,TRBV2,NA,TGTGCCAGCATCGGACAGGGGGTGGCCGGGGAGCTGTTTTTT,CASIGQGVAGELFF
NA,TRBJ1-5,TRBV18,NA,TGTGCCAGCTCACCTTCGCAGAACCCTCATCAGCCCCAGCATTTT,CASSPSQNPHQPQHF
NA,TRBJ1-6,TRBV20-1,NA,TGCAGTGCCGGGAGCTCCTATAATTCACCCCTCCACTTT,CSAGSSYNSPLHF
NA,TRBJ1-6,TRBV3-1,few,TGTGCCAGCGTGGAATCAGGTTTCGGTTCACCCCTCCACTTT,CASVESGFGSPLHF
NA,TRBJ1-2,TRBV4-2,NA,TGTGCCAGCAGCCAAGAGGTGAGGGCCTATGGCTACACCTTC,CASSQEVRAYGYTF
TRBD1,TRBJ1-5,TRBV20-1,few,TGCAGTGCTACCAGGGGGCTTCCTACCCCGGATAGCAATCAGCCCCAGCATTTT,CSATRGLPTPDSNQPQHF
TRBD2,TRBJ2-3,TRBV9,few,TGTGCCAGCAGCGTAAGGGCGGGGGGGCCCACAGATACGCAGTATTTT,CASSVRAGGPTDTQYF
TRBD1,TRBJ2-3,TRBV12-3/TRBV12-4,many,TGTGCCAGCAGTTCCGGACAGGGTAGCACAGATACGCAGTATTTT,CASSSGQGSTDTQYF
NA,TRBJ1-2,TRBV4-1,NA,TGCGCCAGCAGCCAAGAACAACGTGGGACATTTAACTATGGCTACACCTTC,CASSQEQRGTFNYGYTF
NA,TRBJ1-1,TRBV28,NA,TGTGCCAGCAGTACCCCGGCGAAGCTGAATGAAGCTTTCTTT,CASSTPAKLNEAFF